One and the same sample provided the 5 T cell receptor beta chains below, sequenced in a study of blood T cell repertoires in COVID-19. TCRdb's copy holds only in-frame clones and misses some; the assay was immunoSEQ multiplex PCR. Of about 350,000 clones in the sample, over 85% were seen once. Sample: peripheral blood. Receptors were obtained from a woman aged 60-75 years with COVID-19, enrolled during active disease.

V and J are TRBV28 and TRBJ1-1, with unresolved D. There are 15 residues in the CDR3. Per germline, CDR1 MDHEN and CDR2 SYDVKM. The V gene lost 4 bases and the J gene lost 4 bases, with 16 bases spanning the gap. This CDR3 is CASSSSGYGGTEAFF. CDR3 DNA sequence: TGTGCCAGCAGTTCCTCGGGATACGGTGGCACTGAAGCTTTCTTT. The whole variable domain, filled in from reference TRBV28 and TRBJ1-1, reads DVKVTQSSRYLVKRTGEKVFLECVQDMDHENMFWYRQDPGLGLRLIYFSYDVKMKEKGDIPEGYSVSREKKERFSLILESASTNQTSMYLCASSSSGYGGTEAFFGQGTRLTVV.

The chain has TRBV2 and TRBJ2-1; the match to TRBD1 covers 8 bases. J was trimmed by 7 bases and V by 2 bases; bases with no gene match: 16. The germline V gene encodes CDR1 SNHLY and CDR2 FYNNEI. This CDR3 contains 18 residues. The CDR3 loop is CASSESSRTGRRGNEQFF. For the CDR3, the DNA is TGTGCCAGCAGTGAAAGTAGTCGGACAGGGAGGAGGGGGAATGAGCAGTTCTTC.

This clone has only a few counts. The chain links TRBV2 to TRBJ1-2; D unresolved. The CDR3 runs to 11 residues. The germline CDR1 and CDR2 sequences are SNHLY and FYNNEI. V lost 5 bases and J 7 bases, leaving 8 bases between the germline ends. The CDR3 sequence is CASSRNGGYTF. In nucleotides, the CDR3 is TGTGCCAGCAGTCGTAACGGTGGCTACACCTTC.

The count of this clone is one. The CDR3, as DNA: TGCGCCAGCAGCCAAGGAGTCTTGTCCGTCATGAACACTGAAGCTTTCTTT. This gives the protein CASSQGVLSVMNTEAFF. The chain combines TRBV4-1 with TRBJ1-1, with D unresolved. In germline, CDR1 is MGHRA, CDR2 YSYEKL. The CDR3 is 17 amino acids. The ends were cut back, 1 base at V and 0 bases at J, with 15 bases in the middle.

CDR3 bases: TGTGCCAGCAGTTACGGGCAGGGGGCTGTGACCGGGGAGCTGTTTTTT. Translation gives CASSYGQGAVTGELFF. The chain links TRBV6-5 to TRBJ2-2, with 8 bases that match TRBD1. The CDR3 covers 16 residues. Trimming removed 2 bases from V and 5 bases from J; junction bases left unmatched: 7. Germline CDR1 and CDR2: MNHEY and SVGAGI.